The T cell receptor (beta chain) described here comes from a study of blood T cell repertoires in COVID-19. The overall study: Spain, Italy and the United States supplied samples that represented acute and convalescent COVID-19.

Germline V gene data show CDR1 as LNHDA and CDR2 as SQIVND (reference sequence). V dropped 0 bases and J dropped 9; count of bases not matched to a gene: 8. The CDR3 runs 15 residues. Here immunoSEQ multiplex PCR was the method, and the copy in TCRdb shows in-frame clones only, minus some. The profile shows some 160,000 clones, roughly 74% of them singletons. The sample comprised peripheral blood. The receptor was derived from a woman of 80 years or more with acute or convalescent COVID-19. The chain is built from TRBV19 and TRBJ2-1; 7 nucleotides align to TRBD2. This chain's CDR3 is CASSIEGGSRPEQFF. The DNA of the CDR3 is TGTGCCAGTAGTATAGAGGGCGGGAGTCGTCCTGAGCAGTTCTTC.